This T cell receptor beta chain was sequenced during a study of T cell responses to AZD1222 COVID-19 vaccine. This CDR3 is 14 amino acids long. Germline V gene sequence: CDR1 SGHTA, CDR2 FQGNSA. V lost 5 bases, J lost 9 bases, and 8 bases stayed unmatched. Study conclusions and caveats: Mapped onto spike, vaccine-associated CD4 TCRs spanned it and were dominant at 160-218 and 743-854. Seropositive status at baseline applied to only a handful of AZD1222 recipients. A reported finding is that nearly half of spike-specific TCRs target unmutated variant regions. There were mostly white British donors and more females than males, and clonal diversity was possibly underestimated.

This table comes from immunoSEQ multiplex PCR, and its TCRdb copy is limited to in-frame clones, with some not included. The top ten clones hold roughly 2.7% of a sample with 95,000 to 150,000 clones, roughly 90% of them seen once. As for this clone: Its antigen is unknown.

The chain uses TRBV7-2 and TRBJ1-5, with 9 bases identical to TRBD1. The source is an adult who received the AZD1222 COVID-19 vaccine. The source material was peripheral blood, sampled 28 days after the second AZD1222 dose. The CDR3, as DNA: TGTGCCAGCAGCGCTACAGGGGGCGTTGGGCCCCAGCATTTT. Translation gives CASSATGGVGPQHF.